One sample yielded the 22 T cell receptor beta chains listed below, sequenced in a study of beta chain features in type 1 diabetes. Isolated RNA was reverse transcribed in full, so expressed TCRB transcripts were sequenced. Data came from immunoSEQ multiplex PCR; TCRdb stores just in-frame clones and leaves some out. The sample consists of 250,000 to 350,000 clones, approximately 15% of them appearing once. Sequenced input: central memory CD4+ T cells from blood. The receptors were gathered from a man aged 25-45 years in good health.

As DNA, the CDR3 is TGTGCCAGCAGCCAGGCCGGGGGGATAGAGACCCAGTACTTC. Its protein is CASSQAGGIETQYF. The chain joins TRBV5-4 to TRBJ2-5; 7 nucleotides agree with TRBD2. Germline V lookup: CDR1 SGHNT, CDR2 YYREEE (reference sequence). CDR3 length: 14 amino acids. V was clipped by 4 bases and J by 4 bases; unmatched bases: 7.

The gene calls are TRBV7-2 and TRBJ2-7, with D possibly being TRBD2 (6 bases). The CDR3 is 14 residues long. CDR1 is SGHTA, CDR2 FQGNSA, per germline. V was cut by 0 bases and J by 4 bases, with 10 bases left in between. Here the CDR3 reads CASSLALGRYEQYF. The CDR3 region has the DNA TGTGCCAGCAGCTTAGCCCTAGGGAGGTACGAGCAGTACTTC.

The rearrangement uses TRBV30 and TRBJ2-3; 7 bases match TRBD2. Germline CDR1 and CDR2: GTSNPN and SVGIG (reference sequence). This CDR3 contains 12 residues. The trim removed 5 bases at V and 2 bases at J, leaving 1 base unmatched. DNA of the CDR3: TGTGCCTGGGGGACTATCACAGATACGCAGTATTTT. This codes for CAWGTITDTQYF.

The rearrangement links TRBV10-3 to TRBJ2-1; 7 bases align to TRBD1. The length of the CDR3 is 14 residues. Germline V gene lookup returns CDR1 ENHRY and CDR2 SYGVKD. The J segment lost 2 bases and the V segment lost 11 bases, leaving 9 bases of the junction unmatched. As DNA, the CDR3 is TGTGCCTCAACCGGGACAGATACCTACAATGAGCAGTTCTTC. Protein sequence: CASTGTDTYNEQFF.

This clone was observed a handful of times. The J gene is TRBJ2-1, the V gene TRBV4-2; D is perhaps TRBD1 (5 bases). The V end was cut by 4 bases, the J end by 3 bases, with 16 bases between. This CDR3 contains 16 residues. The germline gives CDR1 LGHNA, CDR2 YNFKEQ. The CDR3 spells CASSPSAGQNYNEQFF. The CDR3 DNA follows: TGTGCCAGCAGCCCCTCGGCAGGGCAGAACTACAATGAGCAGTTCTTC.

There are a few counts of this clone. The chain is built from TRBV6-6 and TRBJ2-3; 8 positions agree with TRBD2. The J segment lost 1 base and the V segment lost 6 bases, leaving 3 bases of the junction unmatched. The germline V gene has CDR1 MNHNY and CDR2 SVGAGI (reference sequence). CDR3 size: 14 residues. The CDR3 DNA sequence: TGTGCCAGCAGCCCGACTAGCGGCACAGATACGCAGTATTTT. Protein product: CASSPTSGTDTQYF.

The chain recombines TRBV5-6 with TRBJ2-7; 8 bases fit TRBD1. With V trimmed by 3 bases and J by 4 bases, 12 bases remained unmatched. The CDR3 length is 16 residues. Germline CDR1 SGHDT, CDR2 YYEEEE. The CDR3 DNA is TGTGCCAGCAGCTCTCCCGGGACAGGTACACGGTACGAGCAGTACTTC. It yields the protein CASSSPGTGTRYEQYF.

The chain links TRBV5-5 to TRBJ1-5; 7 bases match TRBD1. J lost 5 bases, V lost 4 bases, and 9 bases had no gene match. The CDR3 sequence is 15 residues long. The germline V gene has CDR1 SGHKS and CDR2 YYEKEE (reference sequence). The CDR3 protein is CASSALRGSYQPQHF. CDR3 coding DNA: TGTGCCAGCAGCGCCCTCAGGGGGAGCTATCAGCCCCAGCATTTT. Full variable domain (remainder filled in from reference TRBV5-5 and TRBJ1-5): DAGVTQSPTHLIKTRGQQVTLRCSPISGHKSVSWYQQVLGQGPQFIFQYYEKEERGRGNFPDRFSARQFPNYSSELNVNALLLGDSALYLCASSALRGSYQPQHFGDGTRLSIL.

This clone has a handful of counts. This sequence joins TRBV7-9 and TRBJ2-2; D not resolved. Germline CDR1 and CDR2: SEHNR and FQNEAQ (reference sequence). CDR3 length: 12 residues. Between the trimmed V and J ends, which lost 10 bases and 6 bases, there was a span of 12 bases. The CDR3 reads CATIATAGELFF. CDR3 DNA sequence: TGTGCCACAATCGCGACCGCCGGGGAGCTGTTTTTT.

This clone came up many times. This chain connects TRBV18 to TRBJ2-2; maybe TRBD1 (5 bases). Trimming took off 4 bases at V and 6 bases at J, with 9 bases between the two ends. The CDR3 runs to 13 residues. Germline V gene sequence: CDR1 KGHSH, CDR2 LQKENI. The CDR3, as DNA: TGTGCCAGCTCACAGGAACAGGCCGGGGAGCTGTTTTTT. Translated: CASSQEQAGELFF.

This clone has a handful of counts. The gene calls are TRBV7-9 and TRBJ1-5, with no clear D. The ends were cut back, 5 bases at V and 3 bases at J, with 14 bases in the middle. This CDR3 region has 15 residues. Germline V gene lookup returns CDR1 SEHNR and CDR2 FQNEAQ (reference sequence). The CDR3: CASSPGGINNQPQHF. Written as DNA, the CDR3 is TGTGCCAGCAGCCCAGGCGGGATTAACAATCAGCCCCAGCATTTT.

The CDR3 loop reads CASRVAGQSDTEAFF. The CDR3 coding sequence is TGTGCCAGCAGGGTAGCGGGACAGAGCGACACTGAAGCTTTCTTT. V and J are TRBV6-6 and TRBJ1-1, with 7 positions matching TRBD1. CDR3 length equals 15 residues. V was pared by 6 bases and J by 3 bases, with 10 bases of the junction left unmatched. The germline V gene has CDR1 MNHNY and CDR2 SVGAGI (reference sequence).

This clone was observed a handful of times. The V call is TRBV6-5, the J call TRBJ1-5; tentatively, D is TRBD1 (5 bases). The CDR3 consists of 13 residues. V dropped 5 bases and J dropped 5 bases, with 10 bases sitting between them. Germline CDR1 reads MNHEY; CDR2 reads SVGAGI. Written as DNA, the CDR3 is TGTGCCAGCAGTAGGGGTTATGATCAGCCCCAGCATTTT. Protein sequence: CASSRGYDQPQHF.

The CDR3 here is CASSYWANTGELFF. As DNA, the CDR3 is TGTGCCAGCAGTTACTGGGCGAACACCGGGGAGCTGTTTTTT. The rearrangement links TRBV6-6 to TRBJ2-2; D remains ambiguous. Germline loops: CDR1 MNHNY, CDR2 SVGAGI (reference sequence). This CDR3 has 14 residues. V gave up 1 base and J gave up 0 bases, with 3 bases separating them.

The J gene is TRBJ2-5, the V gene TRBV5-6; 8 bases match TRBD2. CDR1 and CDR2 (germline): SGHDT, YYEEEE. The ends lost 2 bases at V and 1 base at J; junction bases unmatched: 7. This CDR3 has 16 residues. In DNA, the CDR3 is TGTGCCAGCAGCTTCTTGGCGAGCGGGGGCCAAGAGACCCAGTACTTC. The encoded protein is CASSFLASGGQETQYF.

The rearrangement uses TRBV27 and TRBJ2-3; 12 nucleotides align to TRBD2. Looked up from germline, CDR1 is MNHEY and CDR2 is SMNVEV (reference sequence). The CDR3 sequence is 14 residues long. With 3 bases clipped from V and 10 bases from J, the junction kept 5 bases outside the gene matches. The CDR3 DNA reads TGTGCCAGCAGTTTCCGACTAGCGGGAGTGCCGCAGTATTTT. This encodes CASSFRLAGVPQYF.

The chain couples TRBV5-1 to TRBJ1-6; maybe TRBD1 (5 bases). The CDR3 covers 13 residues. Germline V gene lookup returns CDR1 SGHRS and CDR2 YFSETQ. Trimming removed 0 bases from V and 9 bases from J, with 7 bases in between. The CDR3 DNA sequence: TGCGCCAGCAGCTTGGACAGGCGTTCACCCCTCCACTTT. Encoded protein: CASSLDRRSPLHF. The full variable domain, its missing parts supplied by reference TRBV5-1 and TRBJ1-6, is KAGVTQTPRYLIKTRGQQVTLSCSPISGHRSVSWYQQTPGQGLQFLFEYFSETQRNKGNFPGRFSGRQFSNSRSEMNVSTLELGDSALYLCASSLDRRSPLHFGNGTRLTVT.

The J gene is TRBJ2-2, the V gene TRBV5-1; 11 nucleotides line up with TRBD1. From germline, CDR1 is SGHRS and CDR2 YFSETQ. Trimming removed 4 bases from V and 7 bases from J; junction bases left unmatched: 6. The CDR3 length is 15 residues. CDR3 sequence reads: CASSGGTGGNGELFF. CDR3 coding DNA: TGCGCCAGCAGCGGTGGGACAGGGGGTAACGGGGAGCTGTTTTTT.

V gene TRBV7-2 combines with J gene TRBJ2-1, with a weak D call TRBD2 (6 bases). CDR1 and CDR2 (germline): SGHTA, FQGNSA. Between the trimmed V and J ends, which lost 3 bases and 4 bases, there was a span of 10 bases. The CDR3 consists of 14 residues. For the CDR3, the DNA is TGTGCCAGCAGCTTTGGGACTTATTACAATGAGCAGTTCTTC. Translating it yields CASSFGTYYNEQFF.

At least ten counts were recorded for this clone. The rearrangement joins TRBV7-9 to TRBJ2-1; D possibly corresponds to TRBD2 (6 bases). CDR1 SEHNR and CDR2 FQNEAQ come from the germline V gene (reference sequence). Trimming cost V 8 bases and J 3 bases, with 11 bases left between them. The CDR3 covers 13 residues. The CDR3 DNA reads TGTGCCAGCCCCCGCGGGAACTACAATGAGCAGTTCTTC. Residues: CASPRGNYNEQFF.

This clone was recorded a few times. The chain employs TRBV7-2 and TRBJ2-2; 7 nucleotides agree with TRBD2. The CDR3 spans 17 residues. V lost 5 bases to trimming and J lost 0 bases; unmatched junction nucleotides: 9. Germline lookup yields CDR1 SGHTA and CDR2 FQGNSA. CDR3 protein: CASSPSGVGSNTGELFF. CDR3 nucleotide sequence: TGTGCCAGCAGCCCTAGCGGTGTGGGTTCGAACACCGGGGAGCTGTTTTTT.

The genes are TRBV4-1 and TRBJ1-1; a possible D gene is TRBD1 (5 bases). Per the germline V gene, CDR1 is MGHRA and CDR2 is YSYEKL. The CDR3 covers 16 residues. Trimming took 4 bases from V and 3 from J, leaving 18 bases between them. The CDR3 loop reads CASSPQGGRGYTEAFF. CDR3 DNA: TGCGCCAGCAGCCCGCAGGGAGGGAGAGGGTACACTGAAGCTTTCTTT.